A selection of T cell receptor beta chains follows, all from one sample in a study of blood T cell repertoires in COVID-19. The method was immunoSEQ multiplex PCR; TCRdb's version includes in-frame clones alone and lacks a portion of them. The sample holds about 40,000 clones; about 81% are singletons and the top ten take under 45%. The sample taken for sequencing was peripheral blood. These receptors all stem from a human donor in a cohort sampled during active or convalescent COVID-19. The donor label of this sample is uncertain. The CDR3 runs from the conserved cysteine through the conserved F or W. The D gene is left open where the match is weak. Size is omitted from some rows. Given values are once, few, many or a class for expanded clones.

v_gene	j_gene	d_gene	abundance	CDR3aa	CDR3nt
TRBV19	TRBJ2-5	TRBD2	.	CASSEGGPVTQYF	TGTGCCAGTTCAGAGGGAGGGCCGGTGACCCAGTACTTC
TRBV18	TRBJ1-1	TRBD1	.	CASSPMQVAGGNTEAFF	TGTGCCAGCTCACCCATGCAGGTGGCAGGGGGGAACACTGAAGCTTTCTTT
TRBV7-6	TRBJ2-7	.	.	CASSPWGVAPEGSYEQYF	TGTGCCAGCAGCCCATGGGGTGTAGCGCCCGAGGGCTCCTACGAGCAGTACTTC
TRBV11-2	TRBJ2-5	TRBD2	few	CASSPEAGGPGETQYF	TGTGCCAGCAGCCCAGAAGCGGGAGGGCCGGGTGAGACCCAGTACTTC
TRBV7-2	TRBJ1-4	TRBD1	.	CASSLGARTGPTNEKLFF	TGTGCCAGCAGCTTAGGAGCCCGGACAGGCCCAACTAATGAAAAACTGTTTTTT
TRBV18	TRBJ1-1	.	.	CASSPTGRGTEAFF	TGTGCCAGCTCACCAACGGGGCGGGGCACTGAAGCTTTCTTT
TRBV19	TRBJ1-2	TRBD1	.	CASSIDQDRGYTF	TGTGCCAGTAGTATAGATCAGGACAGGGGCTACACCTTC
TRBV4-1	TRBJ2-3	.	.	CASSQDLGASDTQYF	TGCGCCAGCAGCCAAGATTTGGGGGCTAGTGATACGCAGTATTTT
TRBV6-5	TRBJ1-2	TRBD1	.	CASSYTGQGSGYTF	TGTGCCAGCAGTTACACCGGACAGGGAAGTGGCTACACCTTC
TRBV24-1	TRBJ1-1	TRBD1	.	CATSAGTGGNTEAFF	TGTGCCACCAGTGCCGGGACAGGAGGGAACACTGAAGCTTTCTTT